This is a list of T cell receptor beta chains from one sample in a study of identical twins. One entry per CDR3 protein results from TCRdb running MiXCR on the 5' RACE reads. The data hold about 390,000 distinct CDR3 sequences, with roughly 9% observed a single time. The sample was naive T cells sorted from blood. The receptors come from a woman aged 45-65 years in good health. The conserved cysteine and the conserved F or W are not part of the CDR3 here. Clone size, where shown, is once, few, many, or a class for clones that have expanded.

J gene | V gene | clone size | CDR3 protein
TRBJ1-2 | TRBV5-1 | . | ASSLEPDNYGYT
TRBJ2-1 | TRBV18 | . | ASSPRSGRPYNEQF
TRBJ2-1 | TRBV30 | . | AWSLGIAGGEQF
TRBJ2-1 | TRBV6-2/TRBV6-3 | . | ASHGGYNEQF
TRBJ2-3 | TRBV20-1 | . | SAGLGGRSTDTQY
TRBJ2-1 | TRBV5-1 | many | ASSRMRQGYNEQF
TRBJ2-1 | TRBV6-5 | few | ASSNLAGAYNEQF
TRBJ1-1 | TRBV10-3 | . | AISEGGWGATEAF
TRBJ2-1 | TRBV10-3 | many | AISGGTSNEQF
TRBJ2-2 | TRBV27 | . | ASSSGTVVPGELF
TRBJ1-1 | TRBV7-3 | few | ASSWDRDSEAF
TRBJ2-3 | TRBV28 | few | ASRKRAVTSTDTQY
TRBJ2-2 | TRBV10-3 | . | AIRNDANTGELF
TRBJ1-4 | TRBV12-3/TRBV12-4 | many | ASTTLPGGKLF
TRBJ2-1 | TRBV5-1 | few | ASSFLAGVRYNEQF
TRBJ1-6 | TRBV20-1 | . | SARAITGEGSPLH
TRBJ2-1 | TRBV7-9 | many | ASSLEDRAGNEQF
TRBJ2-1 | TRBV5-1 | . | ASSPLPPPGRNEQF
TRBJ1-1 | TRBV24-1 | few | ATSALGNTEAF
TRBJ2-1 | TRBV3-1 | . | ASVLAGVNEQF
TRBJ1-2 | TRBV11-3 | many | ASSFGARVNGYT
TRBJ2-2 | TRBV11-3 | . | ASSSGRGPTGELF
TRBJ2-2 | TRBV12-3/TRBV12-4 | many | ASGPDQNTGELF
TRBJ2-3 | TRBV30 | many | AWSVIISDTQY
TRBJ2-5 | TRBV29-1 | many | SVDFSGETQY
TRBJ2-1 | TRBV5-1 | . | ASSLSSSPEQF
TRBJ2-1 | TRBV20-1 | few | SARGGTSGRGEQF
TRBJ2-5 | TRBV20-1 | . | SAVPRDRQETQY
TRBJ2-5 | TRBV21-1 | few | ASSKRSGETQY
TRBJ2-1 | TRBV24-1 | many | ATEEEDEQF
TRBJ2-6 | TRBV12-3/TRBV12-4 | many | ASSLTGSGANVLT
TRBJ1-1 | TRBV12-3/TRBV12-4 | many | ASSLAGTGGFGTEAF
TRBJ2-7 | TRBV28 | . | ATRGVTYEQY
TRBJ2-3 | TRBV5-1 | . | ASSLQGLAGVDTQY
TRBJ2-1 | TRBV12-5 | . | ASGRMTSGRIYNEQF
TRBJ1-5 | TRBV6-5 | few | ASRRGRQAQPQH
TRBJ2-1 | TRBV29-1 | . | SVGRGDRGYNEQF
TRBJ2-1 | TRBV6-6 | . | ASSRDREGRRF
TRBJ2-3 | TRBV6-6 | few | ASSYVGLRDTQY
TRBJ2-1 | TRBV12-3/TRBV12-4 | many | ASSRTGPSSSYNEQF
TRBJ1-1 | TRBV11-2 | many | ASSINVANTEAF
TRBJ2-1 | TRBV9 | many | ASSAGEVYNEQF
TRBJ2-1 | TRBV5-6 | many | ASSSTPRQGGVEQF
TRBJ1-5 | TRBV10-3 | many | AISESKGDLNQPQH
TRBJ2-3 | TRBV10-3 | many | AISVTKGQGADTQY
TRBJ2-1 | TRBV5-1 | . | ASSLPQGNEQF